The 16 T cell receptor beta chains in this list originate from one sample, sequenced in a study of T cell responses to AZD1222 COVID-19 vaccine. Data came from immunoSEQ multiplex PCR; TCRdb stores just in-frame clones and leaves some out. Here the sample spans fewer than 300,000 clones, 85% to 95% being singletons. The sample here was peripheral blood, taken on day 0 of AZD1222 vaccination. Receptor source: an adult in good health.

The CDR3 here is CASRTSGTDTQYF. For the CDR3, the DNA is TGTGCCAGTCGGACTAGCGGCACAGATACGCAGTATTTT. This chain joins TRBV6-5 and TRBJ2-3, with 9 bases lining up with TRBD2. V shed 9 bases and J 1 base; nucleotides not matched to a gene: 2. This CDR3 has 13 residues. CDR1 and CDR2 from the germline V gene are MNHEY and SVGAGI.

In this sample, this clone turned up once. The chain combines TRBV12-3 or TRBV12-4 with TRBJ1-4, with 7 bases identical to TRBD1. The CDR3 totals 13 residues. J was trimmed by 7 bases and V by 6 bases; bases with no gene match: 5. For the CDR3, the DNA is TGTGCCAGCAGAACAGGGGAGGGTGAAAAACTGTTTTTT. Amino acid sequence: CASRTGEGEKLFF.

The gene calls are TRBV24-1 and TRBJ2-2; 7 bases map to TRBD1. The CDR3 is made up of 16 amino acids. Germline V CDR1 and CDR2: KGHDR, SFDVKD. Germline trimming cut 1 base from V and 0 bases from J; bases unmatched to any gene: 1. CDR3 protein: CATSDLGGANTGELFF. The CDR3 nucleotides are TGTGCCACCAGTGATTTAGGGGGCGCGAACACCGGGGAGCTGTTTTTT.

This chain uses TRBV9 with TRBJ2-4, with 8 bases matching TRBD1. CDR1 SGDLS and CDR2 YYNGEE come from the germline V gene. The CDR3 length is 14 residues. J gave up 5 bases and V 6 bases, and 7 bases lay outside the gene matches. Written as DNA, the CDR3 is TGTGCCAGCACTCCCGGACAGGGCCAAAACATTCAGTACTTC. Translated, it gives CASTPGQGQNIQYF.

Here the CDR3 reads CSVEGRPNTGELFF. CDR3 bases: TGCAGCGTTGAGGGACGCCCGAACACCGGGGAGCTGTTTTTT. V gene TRBV29-1 combines with J gene TRBJ2-2; either TRBD1 or TRBD2 may fit D (5 bases each). The CDR3 sequence is 14 residues long. Germline loops: CDR1 SQVTM, CDR2 ANQGSEA. V was shortened by 3 bases and J by 0 bases, with 8 bases between the two germline ends.

This chain connects TRBV19 to TRBJ1-4; no clear D gene. Trimming took off 5 bases at V and 0 bases at J, with 10 bases between the two ends. Germline CDR1 reads LNHDA; CDR2 reads SQIVND (reference sequence). This CDR3 spans 15 amino acids. CDR3 loop: CASSGRDATNEKLFF. The CDR3 region has the DNA TGTGCCAGTAGTGGCCGGGATGCAACTAATGAAAAACTGTTTTTT.

CDR3 in amino acids: CASSIRASGSNEQFF. As DNA, the CDR3 is TGTGCCAGTAGTATTCGGGCTAGCGGTTCGAATGAGCAGTTCTTC. V gene TRBV19 combines with J gene TRBJ2-1, with TRBD2 identical over 7 bases. This CDR3 spans 15 amino acids. V lost 3 bases and J lost 7; bases outside the gene matches: 9. The germline CDR1 and CDR2 sequences are LNHDA and SQIVND (reference sequence).

The CDR3 reads CASSIEWLAGSSYNEQFF. The CDR3 DNA sequence: TGTGCCAGTAGTATAGAATGGCTAGCGGGTAGCTCCTACAATGAGCAGTTCTTC. V gene TRBV19 combines with J gene TRBJ2-1, with 8 bases fitting TRBD2. V lost 0 bases to trimming and J lost 0 bases; unmatched junction nucleotides: 7. The CDR3 contains 18 residues. Germline V lookup: CDR1 LNHDA, CDR2 SQIVND (reference sequence).

V is TRBV28 and J is TRBJ2-5; TRBD1 or TRBD2 may be the D gene (7 bases each). Germline CDR1 reads MDHEN; CDR2 reads SYDVKM. V lost 7 bases, J lost 7 bases, and 19 bases lay in between. The CDR3 is 14 amino acids. CDR3 in DNA: TGTGCCAGCACCCAGGGGGGGAGGGAAGGGACCCAGTACTTC. The encoded protein is CASTQGGREGTQYF.

The chain links TRBV9 to TRBJ2-5; TRBD2 aligns across 7 bases. This CDR3 comprises 16 residues. Germline loops: CDR1 SGDLS, CDR2 YYNGEE. J was trimmed by 2 bases and V by 4 bases; bases with no gene match: 11. CDR3 bases: TGTGCCAGCAGCCCCCGATATAGCGGGCGTCAAGAGACCCAGTACTTC. Its protein is CASSPRYSGRQETQYF.

This clone was seen just once. The J gene is TRBJ1-4, the V gene TRBV4-1, with D possibly matching TRBD1 (6 bases). Trimming shortened V by 0 bases and J by 2 bases, and 19 bases separated the two germline ends. The germline gives CDR1 MGHRA, CDR2 YSYEKL. The CDR3 loop spans 19 amino acids. CDR3 DNA sequence: TGCGCCAGCAGCCAAGATCAACAGGGCGGTTTACGGACTAATGAAAAACTGTTTTTT. Its translation: CASSQDQQGGLRTNEKLFF.

The chain uses TRBV7-6 and TRBJ2-3; a weak D match, TRBD2 (6 bases). The V and J ends lost 5 bases and 0 bases respectively, with 12 bases between them. CDR3 length equals 15 residues. Germline V gene data show CDR1 as SGHVS and CDR2 as FNYEAQ. The CDR3 DNA sequence: TGTGCCAGCAGCATGCTAGCGATTAGCACAGATACGCAGTATTTT. Its protein is CASSMLAISTDTQYF.

This clone occurred a few times. The chain uses TRBV27 and TRBJ1-2; D call uncertain. CDR1 is MNHEY and CDR2 is SMNVEV in the germline V gene (reference sequence). The CDR3 covers 14 residues. V gave up 0 bases and J gave up 2 bases, with 7 bases separating them. DNA for the CDR3: TGTGCCAGCAGTTTATCACGCGCAAACTATGGCTACACCTTC. It encodes CASSLSRANYGYTF.

This rearrangement joins TRBV7-2 to TRBJ2-3, with TRBD2 as a possible D gene (6 bases). The V gene's germline CDR1 is SGHTA and CDR2 FQGNSA. V was trimmed by 5 bases and J by 3 bases, leaving 18 bases between them. CDR3 length equals 16 residues. The DNA of the CDR3 is TGTGCCAGCAGCAATGGGGCGGGATTGAGGACAGATACGCAGTATTTT. This translates into CASSNGAGLRTDTQYF.

The rearrangement links TRBV5-1 to TRBJ2-1; perhaps TRBD1 as D (5 bases). There are 14 residues in the CDR3. The germline V and J ends were trimmed by 4 bases and 7 bases, with 15 bases remaining between them. CDR1 is SGHRS and CDR2 is YFSETQ in the germline V gene. The CDR3 region is CASSPRGRTNEQFF. For the CDR3, the DNA is TGCGCCAGCAGCCCTAGGGGCCGTACGAATGAGCAGTTCTTC.

This clone was counted a single time. V usage is TRBV28 and J usage is TRBJ2-1, with D hard to call. CDR1 and CDR2 (germline): MDHEN, SYDVKM. This CDR3 spans 12 amino acids. The V and J ends lost 5 bases and 8 bases respectively, with 10 bases between them. The CDR3 sequence: CASSQKTYEQFF. Here the CDR3 DNA reads TGTGCCAGCAGTCAAAAGACGTATGAGCAGTTCTTC.